Presented here are 7 T cell receptor beta chains from one specimen sequenced in a study of blood T cell repertoires in COVID-19. The table came from immunoSEQ multiplex PCR; TCRdb's copy has only in-frame clones and leaves some out. The sample records more than 250,000 clones, roughly 88% being singletons. Sequenced input: peripheral blood. The receptors stem from a woman in her 30s with COVID-19, enrolled during active disease.

Only one count was recorded for this clone. This rearrangement joins TRBV7-2 to TRBJ1-2, with a tentative D call TRBD1 (6 bases). V was pared by 4 bases and J by 4 bases, with 10 bases between. Per germline, CDR1 SGHTA and CDR2 FQGNSA. This CDR3 is 13 amino acids long. CDR3 sequence (DNA): TGTGCCAGCAGCTCGGCCAGGGGCTATGGCTACACCTTC. As protein: CASSSARGYGYTF.

V usage is TRBV5-8 and J usage is TRBJ2-5; TRBD2 aligns across 10 bases. Losses at the gene ends were 4 bases for V and 7 bases for J; bases not matched to a gene: 7. The CDR3 sequence is 14 residues long. The germline CDR1 and CDR2 sequences are SGHTS and YDEGEE. Written as DNA, the CDR3 is TGTGCCAGCAGCCGGTCTAGCGGGGGTGGGACCCAGTACTTC. Its protein is CASSRSSGGGTQYF.

The chain combines TRBV18 with TRBJ2-2, with TRBD1 matching over 7 bases. The germline V gene encodes CDR1 KGHSH and CDR2 LQKENI. This CDR3 is built from 15 residues. The trim removed 6 bases at V and 2 bases at J, leaving 6 bases unmatched. CDR3 bases: TGTGCCAGCTCCCAAAGACAGGGTAACACCGGGGAGCTGTTTTTT. Its protein is CASSQRQGNTGELFF.

The CDR3: CASSPEGVGIGELFF. CDR3 DNA: TGTGCCAGCTCACCTGAGGGGGTCGGAATCGGGGAGCTGTTTTTT. The chain has TRBV18 and TRBJ2-2, with D possibly TRBD1 on 6 matching bases. Per the germline V gene, CDR1 is KGHSH and CDR2 is LQKENI. V lost 3 bases and J 7 bases, leaving 15 bases between the germline ends. The CDR3 has 15 amino acids.

The rearrangement uses TRBV7-9 and TRBJ1-3, with 10 bases that match TRBD1. The CDR3 runs 17 residues. With V trimmed by 5 bases and J by 0 bases, 7 bases remained unmatched. Germline V CDR1 and CDR2: SEHNR, FQNEAQ (reference sequence). The CDR3 reads CASSTGQGRPSGNTIYF. The CDR3 coding sequence is TGTGCCAGCAGCACGGGACAGGGGCGCCCCTCTGGAAACACCATATATTTT.

This clone was observed a handful of times. The chain combines TRBV7-9 with TRBJ1-5, with a possible D match to TRBD1 (5 bases). The CDR3 consists of 14 residues. V lost 1 base and J lost 6, with 10 bases in between. Germline V gene data show CDR1 as SEHNR and CDR2 as FQNEAQ (reference sequence). CDR3 nucleotide sequence: TGTGCCAGCAGCTTAGTGGGGGGGGTTCAGCCCCAGCATTTT. It specifies CASSLVGGVQPQHF.

The chain joins TRBV2 to TRBJ1-6; 9 bases are a match to TRBD1. Germline lookup yields CDR1 SNHLY and CDR2 FYNNEI. After removal of 4 bases from V and 7 bases from J, the junction contained 2 bases not matched to a gene. The length of the CDR3 is 14 residues. Here the CDR3 reads CASSGTGVNSPLHF. DNA of the CDR3: TGTGCCAGCAGTGGGACAGGGGTAAATTCACCCCTCCACTTT. Filled out from reference TRBV2 and TRBJ1-6, the complete variable domain reads EPEVTQTPSHQVTQMGQEVILRCVPISNHLYFYWYRQILGQKVEFLVSFYNNEISEKSEIFDDQFSVERPDGSNFTLKIRSTKLEDSAMYFCASSGTGVNSPLHFGNGTRLTVT.